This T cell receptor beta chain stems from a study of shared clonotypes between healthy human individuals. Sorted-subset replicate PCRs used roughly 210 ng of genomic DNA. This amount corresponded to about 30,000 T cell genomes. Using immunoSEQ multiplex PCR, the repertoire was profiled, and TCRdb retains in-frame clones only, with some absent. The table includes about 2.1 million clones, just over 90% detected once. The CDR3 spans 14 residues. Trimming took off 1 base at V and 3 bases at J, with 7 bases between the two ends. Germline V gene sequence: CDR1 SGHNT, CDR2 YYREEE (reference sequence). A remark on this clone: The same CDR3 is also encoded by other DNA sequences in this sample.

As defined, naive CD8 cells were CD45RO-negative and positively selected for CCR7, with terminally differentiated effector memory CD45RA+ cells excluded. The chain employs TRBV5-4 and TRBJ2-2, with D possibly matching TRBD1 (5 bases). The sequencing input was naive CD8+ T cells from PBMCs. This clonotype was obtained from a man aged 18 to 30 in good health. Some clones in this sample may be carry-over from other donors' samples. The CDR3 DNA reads TGTGCCAGCAGCTTGCTAGGGGACACCGGGGAGCTGTTTTTT. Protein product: CASSLLGDTGELFF. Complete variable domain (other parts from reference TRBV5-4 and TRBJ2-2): ETGVTQSPTHLIKTRGQQVTLRCSSQSGHNTVSWYQQALGQGPQFIFQYYREEENGRGNFPPRFSGLQFPNYSSELNVNALELDDSALYLCASSLLGDTGELFFGEGSRLTVL.